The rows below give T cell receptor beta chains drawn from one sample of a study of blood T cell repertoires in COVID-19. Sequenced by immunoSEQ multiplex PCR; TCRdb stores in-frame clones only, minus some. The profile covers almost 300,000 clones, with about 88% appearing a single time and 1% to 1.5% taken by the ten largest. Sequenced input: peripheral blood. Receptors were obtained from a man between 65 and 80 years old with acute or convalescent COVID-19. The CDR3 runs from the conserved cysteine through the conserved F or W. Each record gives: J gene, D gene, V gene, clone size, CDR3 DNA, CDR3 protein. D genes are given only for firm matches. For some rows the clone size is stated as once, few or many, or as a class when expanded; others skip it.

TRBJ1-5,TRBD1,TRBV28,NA,TGTGCCAGCAGTTTGACAGGGGGCATTCAGCCCCAGCATTTT,CASSLTGGIQPQHF
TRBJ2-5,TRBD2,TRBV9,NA,TGTGCCAGCAGCGTCGCTAGCGGGGCAAATTCAGAGACCCAGTACTTC,CASSVASGANSETQYF
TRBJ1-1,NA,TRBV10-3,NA,TGTGCCACCCAAGTGGGTCAGGGTCGCGGCACTGAAGCTTTCTTT,CATQVGQGRGTEAFF
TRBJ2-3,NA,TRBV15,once,TGTGCCACCAGCTGGGGCGGGACTAGCACAGATACGCAGTATTTT,CATSWGGTSTDTQYF
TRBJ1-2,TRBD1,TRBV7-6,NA,TGTGCCAGCAGCGCGGACAGGGGGCATAGTGGCTACACCTTC,CASSADRGHSGYTF
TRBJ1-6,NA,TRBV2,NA,TGTGCCAGCAGTGGGACAGAGGGTGGGAATTCACCCCTCCACTTT,CASSGTEGGNSPLHF
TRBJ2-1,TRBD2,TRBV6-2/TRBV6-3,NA,TGTGCCAGCAGTTACTCGACTGGGGTAGCGGGGGGGCGTAATGAGCAGTTCTTC,CASSYSTGVAGGRNEQFF
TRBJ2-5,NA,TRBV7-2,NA,TGTGCCAGCAGCTTAGGGGGGCAGGAAGAGACCCAGTACTTC,CASSLGGQEETQYF
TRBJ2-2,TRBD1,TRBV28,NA,TGTGCCAGCATCGGGGGGACAGGGTACACCGGGGAGCTGTTTTTT,CASIGGTGYTGELFF
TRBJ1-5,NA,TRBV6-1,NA,TGTGCCAGCAGTGAACAGGGCAGCAATCAGCCCCAGCATTTT,CASSEQGSNQPQHF
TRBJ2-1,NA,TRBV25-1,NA,TGTGCCAGCAGTGAAGGGGGCAGGGGAAACAATGAGCAGTTCTTC,CASSEGGRGNNEQFF
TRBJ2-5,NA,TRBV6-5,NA,TGTGCCAGCAGTTACAGTTGGGGTAAGGGAGCAGAGACCCAGTACTTC,CASSYSWGKGAETQYF
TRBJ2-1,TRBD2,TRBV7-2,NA,TGTGCCAGCAGCCAGACTAGCGGGATAGGTGAGCAGTTCTTC,CASSQTSGIGEQFF
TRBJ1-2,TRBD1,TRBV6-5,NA,TGTGCCAGCAGTCCCGACAGGGCCTATGGCTACACCTTC,CASSPDRAYGYTF
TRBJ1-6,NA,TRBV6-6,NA,TGTGCCAGCACCCAGGAGGGTCGTTGGGGATCACCCCTCCACTTT,CASTQEGRWGSPLHF
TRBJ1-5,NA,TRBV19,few,TGTGCCAGTAGTATTGCCAGGGTGAGTCAGCCCCAGCATTTT,CASSIARVSQPQHF
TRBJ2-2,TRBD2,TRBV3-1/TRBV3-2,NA,TGTGCCAGCAGCCCGAGCGGGAGCACCGGGGAGCTGTTTTTT,CASSPSGSTGELFF
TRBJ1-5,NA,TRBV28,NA,TGTGCCAGCAGTCTAGCGGGGTTTGGCAATCAGCCCCAGCATTTT,CASSLAGFGNQPQHF
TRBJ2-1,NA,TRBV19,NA,TGTGCCAGTAGCAACAGGGAGCTCGTCTACAATGAGCAGTTCTTC,CASSNRELVYNEQFF
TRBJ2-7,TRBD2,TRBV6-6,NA,TGTGCCAGCTCTCCCGGGGGGGACTACGAGCAGTACTTC,CASSPGGDYEQYF
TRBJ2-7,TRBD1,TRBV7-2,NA,TGTGCCAGCAGCCCCAGGACAGGCGAGCAGTACTTC,CASSPRTGEQYF
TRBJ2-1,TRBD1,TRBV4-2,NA,TGTGCCAGCAGCCAAGATCTGGGACAGGGAACGTTCTTC,CASSQDLGQGTFF
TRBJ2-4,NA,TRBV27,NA,TGTGCCAGCAGTTCGCTAGCGTCGTCTGCCAAAAACATTCAGTACTTC,CASSSLASSAKNIQYF
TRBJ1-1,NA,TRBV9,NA,TGTGCCAGCAGCCCAGAAATGAACACTGAAGCTTTCTTT,CASSPEMNTEAFF
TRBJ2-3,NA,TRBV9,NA,TGTGCCAGCAGCGCGGGGTTAAGCACAGATACGCAGTATTTT,CASSAGLSTDTQYF
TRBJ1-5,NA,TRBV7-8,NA,TGTGCCAGCAGCTTAGCGACGGGGGGGTTCCAGCCCCAGCATTTT,CASSLATGGFQPQHF
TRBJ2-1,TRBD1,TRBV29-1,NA,TGCAGCGTTGAAGGGGACAGGGATCAATCACGGGGACGACGATACAATGAGCAGTTCTTC,CSVEGDRDQSRGRRYNEQFF
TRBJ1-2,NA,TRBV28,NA,TGTGCCAGCAGTCCTACCGGGAGGCTCTATGGCTACACCTTC,CASSPTGRLYGYTF
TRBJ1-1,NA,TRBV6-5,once,TGTGCCAGCAGTTACTCGAGGTCCAGGGGGAACACTGAAGCTTTCTTT,CASSYSRSRGNTEAFF
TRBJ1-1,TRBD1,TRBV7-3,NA,TGTGCCAGCAGCTTGCGTCCCGGGACAGGGACGAACACTGAAGCTTTCTTT,CASSLRPGTGTNTEAFF
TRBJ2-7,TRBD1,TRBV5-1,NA,TGCGCCAGCAGCCCAGGAGGACAGGTATCCTACGAGCAGTACTTC,CASSPGGQVSYEQYF
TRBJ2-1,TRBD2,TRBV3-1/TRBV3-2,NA,TGTGCCAGCAGCCAACGAGCGGGAGGAGGCAATGAGCAGTTCTTC,CASSQRAGGGNEQFF
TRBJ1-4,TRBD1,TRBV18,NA,TGTGCCAGCTCACCACCGAGGGGACAGGGATCCGTGGAAGGGAAACTGTTTTTT,CASSPPRGQGSVEGKLFF
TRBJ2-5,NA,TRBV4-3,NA,TGCGCCAGCAGCCAAGATCAAGACAGCTGGTACCAAGAGACCCAGTACTTC,CASSQDQDSWYQETQYF
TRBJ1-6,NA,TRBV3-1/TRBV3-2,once,TGTGCCAGCAGCCAAGAAGGTCCCAGGGCTTCACCCCTCCACTTT,CASSQEGPRASPLHF
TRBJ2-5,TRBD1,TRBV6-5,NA,TGTGCCAGCAGTTATGGGACAGGGGCTCAAGAGACCCAGTACTTC,CASSYGTGAQETQYF
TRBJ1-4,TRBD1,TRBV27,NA,TGTGCCAGCAGTTTTTCCAGGGGGACAAATGAAAAACTGTTTTTT,CASSFSRGTNEKLFF
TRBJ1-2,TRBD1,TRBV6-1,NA,TGTGCCAGCAGTGACGGACAGGGGGCAAGCTATGGCTACACCTTC,CASSDGQGASYGYTF
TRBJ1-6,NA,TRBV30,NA,TGTGCCTGGAGTGTACGCCTAAATTCACCCCTCCACTTT,CAWSVRLNSPLHF
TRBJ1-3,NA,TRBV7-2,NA,TGTGCCAGCAGTTCAGACAGCTCTGGAAACACCATATATTTT,CASSSDSSGNTIYF
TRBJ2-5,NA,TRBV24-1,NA,TGTGCCACCAGTGATCGGACAGTTCAAGAGACCCAGTACTTC,CATSDRTVQETQYF